Reported below is one T cell receptor (beta chain). These data come from a study of OX40 agonist ivuxolimab in advanced cancers. The investigators sampled blood at baseline, at cycle 4 day 1, and at cycle 7 day 1. The data were produced by immunoSEQ multiplex PCR, yet TCRdb's version contains in-frame clones alone and is incomplete. Altogether tens of thousands of clones are present, approximately 80% being singletons, with the ten largest covering 6.5% to 7.5%. Trimming took off 4 bases at V and 8 bases at J, with 6 bases between the two ends. Per germline, CDR1 SNHLY and CDR2 FYNNEI. The CDR3 spans 11 residues.

V is TRBV2 and J is TRBJ2-1; D remains unclear. The sequenced sample was CD4+ or CD8+ T cells sorted from blood, obtained in a trial of the OX40 agonist ivuxolimab. The receptor's source is an adult with an advanced solid tumor such as melanoma, head and neck, liver or kidney cancer. In DNA form, the CDR3 reads TGTGCCAGCAGTGTGGCGGATGAGCAGTTCTTC. Translation: CASSVADEQFF.